The clone carrying this TCR beta chain appeared many times. The data are from a study of cytomegalovirus exposure and HLA in healthy donors. The CDR3 runs to 15 residues. The germline V gene encodes CDR1 SGHTA and CDR2 FQGTGA. The J segment lost 3 bases and the V segment lost 5 bases, leaving 6 bases of the junction unmatched. The PCR used 60 Vbeta and 13 Jbeta primers. Some clones are missing from TCRdb's copy, which holds only in-frame ones; the method was immunoSEQ multiplex PCR. The sample lists 100,000 or so clones; around two thirds were seen once. The TCR sequence derives from a man aged 25 to 40 in good health and CMV-seropositive. This sequence joins TRBV7-3 and TRBJ2-1; 8 nucleotides align to TRBD1. The sequenced sample consisted of PBMCs. The CDR3 protein is CASSPGTGVYNEQFF. In DNA form, the CDR3 reads TGTGCCAGCAGCCCTGGGACAGGTGTCTACAATGAGCAGTTCTTC.